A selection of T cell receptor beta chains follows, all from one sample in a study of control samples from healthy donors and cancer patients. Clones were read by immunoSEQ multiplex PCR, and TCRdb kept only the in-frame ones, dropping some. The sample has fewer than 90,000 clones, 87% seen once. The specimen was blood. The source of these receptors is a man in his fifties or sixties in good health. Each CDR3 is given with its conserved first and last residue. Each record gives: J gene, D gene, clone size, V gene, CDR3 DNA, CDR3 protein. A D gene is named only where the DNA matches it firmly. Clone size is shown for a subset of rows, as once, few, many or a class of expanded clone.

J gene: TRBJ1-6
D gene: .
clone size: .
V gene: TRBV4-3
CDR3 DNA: TGCGCCAGCAGCCAAGATGACCGCTCCTATAATTCACCCCTCCACTTT
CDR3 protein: CASSQDDRSYNSPLHF

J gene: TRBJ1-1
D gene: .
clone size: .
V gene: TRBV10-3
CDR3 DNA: TGTGCCACCCAGGGGAACACTGAAGCTTTCTTT
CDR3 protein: CATQGNTEAFF

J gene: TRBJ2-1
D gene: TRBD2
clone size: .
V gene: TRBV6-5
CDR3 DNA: TGTGCCAGCAGTTATCTGGGCGGGAGGAAGCGCAATGAGCAGTTCTTC
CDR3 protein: CASSYLGGRKRNEQFF

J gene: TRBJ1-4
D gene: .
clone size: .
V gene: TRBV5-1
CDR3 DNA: TGCGCCAGCAGCCTAGGTCGGGGGGCCATTAATGAAAAACTGTTTTTT
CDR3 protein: CASSLGRGAINEKLFF

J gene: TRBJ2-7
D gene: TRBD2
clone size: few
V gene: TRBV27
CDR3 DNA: TGTGCCAGCATGAGGGACTATGGGTACGAGCAGTACTTC
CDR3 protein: CASMRDYGYEQYF

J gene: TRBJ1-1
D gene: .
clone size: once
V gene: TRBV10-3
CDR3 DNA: TGTGCCACTCAAAAACAGGGAACTGAAGCTTTCTTT
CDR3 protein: CATQKQGTEAFF

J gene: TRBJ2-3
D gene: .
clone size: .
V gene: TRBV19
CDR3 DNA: TGTGCCAGTAGTCCCTTTGTGGTGGATTCAGATACGCAGTATTTT
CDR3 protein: CASSPFVVDSDTQYF

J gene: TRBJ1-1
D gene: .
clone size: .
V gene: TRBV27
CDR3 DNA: TGTGCCAGCAGTTTATTAGGGGGTTCCCCCCTGAACACTGAAGCTTTCTTT
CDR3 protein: CASSLLGGSPLNTEAFF

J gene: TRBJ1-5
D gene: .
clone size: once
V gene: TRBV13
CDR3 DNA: TGTGCCAGCAGCTTAGGCAGACAGCCCCAGCATTTT
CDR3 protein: CASSLGRQPQHF

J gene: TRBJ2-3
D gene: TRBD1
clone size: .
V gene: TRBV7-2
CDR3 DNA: TGTGCCAGCAGCATCCAGGGGGTGAGCCCGATTGATACGCAGTATTTT
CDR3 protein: CASSIQGVSPIDTQYF

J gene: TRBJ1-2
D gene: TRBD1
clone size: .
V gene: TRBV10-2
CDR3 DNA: TGCGCCAGCAGTGATCAGGGGGCCCATGGCTACACCTTC
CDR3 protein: CASSDQGAHGYTF

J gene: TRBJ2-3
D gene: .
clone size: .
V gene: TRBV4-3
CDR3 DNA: TGCGCCAGCAGCCAAGAGGCAGGCGATACGCAGTATTTT
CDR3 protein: CASSQEAGDTQYF

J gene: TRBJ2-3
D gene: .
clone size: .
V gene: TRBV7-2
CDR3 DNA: TGTGCCAGCAGCTATAGCGTGTTAGGAGATACGCAGTATTTT
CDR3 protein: CASSYSVLGDTQYF

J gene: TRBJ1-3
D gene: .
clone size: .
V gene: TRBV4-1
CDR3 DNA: TGCGCCAGCAGCCTGGACGGGTCCTCTGGAAACACCATATATTTT
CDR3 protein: CASSLDGSSGNTIYF

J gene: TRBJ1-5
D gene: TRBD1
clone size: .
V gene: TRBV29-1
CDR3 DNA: TGCAGCGCCCAGACAGGGGGCTATGATCAGCCCCAGCATTTT
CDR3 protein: CSAQTGGYDQPQHF

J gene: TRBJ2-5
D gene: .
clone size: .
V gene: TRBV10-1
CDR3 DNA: TGCGCCAGCAGTCGGGACCAAGGGGGGGAGACCCAGTACTTC
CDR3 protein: CASSRDQGGETQYF

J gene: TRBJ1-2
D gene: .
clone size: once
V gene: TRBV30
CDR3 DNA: TGTGCCTGGAATGGGGGTAACTATGGCTACACCTTC
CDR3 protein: CAWNGGNYGYTF

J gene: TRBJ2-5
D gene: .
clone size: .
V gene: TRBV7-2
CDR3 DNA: TGTGCCAGCAGCCCCTCCGGTGGAGAGACCCAGTACTTC
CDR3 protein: CASSPSGGETQYF

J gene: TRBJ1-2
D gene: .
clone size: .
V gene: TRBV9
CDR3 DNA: TGTGCCAGCAGCGCCCCCGGGATGGCAGTTGGCTACACCTTC
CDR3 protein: CASSAPGMAVGYTF

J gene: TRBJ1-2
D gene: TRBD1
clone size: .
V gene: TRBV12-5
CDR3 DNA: TGTGCTAGTGGTACGGGACAGGTCGGTTGGTATGGCTACACCTTC
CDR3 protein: CASGTGQVGWYGYTF

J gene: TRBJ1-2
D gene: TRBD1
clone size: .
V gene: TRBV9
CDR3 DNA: TGTGCCAGCAGCGCCGGGACAGGTTCCTATGGCTACACCTTC
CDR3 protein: CASSAGTGSYGYTF

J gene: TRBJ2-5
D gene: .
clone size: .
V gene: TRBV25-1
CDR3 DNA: TGTGCCAGCAGTGACGGCCAGGGTGGGGAGACCCAGTACTTC
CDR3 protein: CASSDGQGGETQYF

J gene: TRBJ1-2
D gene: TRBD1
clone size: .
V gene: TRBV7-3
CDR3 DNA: TGTGCCAGCAGCCCGGGACAGGGGGCACCCACCTTC
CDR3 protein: CASSPGQGAPTF

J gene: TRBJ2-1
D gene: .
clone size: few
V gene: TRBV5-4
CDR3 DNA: TGTGCCAGCAGCTTCGCCGGGACAGCGGGCAATGAGCAGTTCTTC
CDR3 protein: CASSFAGTAGNEQFF

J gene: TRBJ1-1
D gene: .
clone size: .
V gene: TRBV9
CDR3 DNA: TGTGCCAGCAGCTTTACAGGGACATCGACTGAAGCTTTCTTT
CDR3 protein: CASSFTGTSTEAFF

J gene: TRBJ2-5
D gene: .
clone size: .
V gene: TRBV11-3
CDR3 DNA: TGTGCCAGCAAAAGCGGAGGCACTACCTCAGAGACCCAGTACTTC
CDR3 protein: CASKSGGTTSETQYF

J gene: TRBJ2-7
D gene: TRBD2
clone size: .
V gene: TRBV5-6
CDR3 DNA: TGTGCCAGCAGCGAGGGACTAGCTAGGAGCGCCTACGAGCAGTACTTC
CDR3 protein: CASSEGLARSAYEQYF

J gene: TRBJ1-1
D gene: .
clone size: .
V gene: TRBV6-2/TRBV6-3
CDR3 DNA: TGTGCCAGCAGTGACGTCCCGTATACTGAAGCTTTCTTT
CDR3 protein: CASSDVPYTEAFF

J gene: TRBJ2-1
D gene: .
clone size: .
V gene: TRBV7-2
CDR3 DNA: TGTGCCAGCAGCCTTATAACAATTGAGCAGTTCTTC
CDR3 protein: CASSLITIEQFF